This section outlines one T cell receptor beta chain sequence together with its context. This entry comes from a study of blood T cell repertoires in COVID-19. The overall study: The United States, Italy and Spain provided the acute and convalescent COVID-19 samples. PBMCs, B-cell-depleted T cells, or T cells provided the cDNA or gDNA that made up the material.

Source study methods: Estimation of nucleated cell counts was performed using reference gene primer amplification. Using immunoSEQ multiplex PCR, the repertoire was profiled, and TCRdb retains in-frame clones only, with some absent. The V and J calls and clone size are taken from that table; D and trimming were inferred from the DNA. The sample has 250,000 to 350,000 clones; about 91% are singletons. V lost 2 bases and J lost 7, with 11 bases in between. From germline, CDR1 is SGHTA and CDR2 FQGNSA. This CDR3 spans 13 amino acids. V gene TRBV7-2 combines with J gene TRBJ1-2, with D perhaps TRBD1 (5 bases). This TCR came from a woman aged 25 to 45 who had recovered from COVID-19. The sequenced material came from peripheral blood. The CDR3 nucleotides read TGTGCCAGCAGCTTACGGCAGGGTGGTGGCTACACCTTC. Amino acids: CASSLRQGGGYTF. Using reference TRBV7-2 and TRBJ1-2 for the parts outside the CDR3, the full variable domain is GAGVSQSPSNKVTEKGKDVELRCDPISGHTALYWYRQSLGQGLEFLIYFQGNSAPDKSGLPSDRFSAERTGGSVSTLTIQRTQQEDSAVYLCASSLRQGGGYTFGSGTRLTVV.